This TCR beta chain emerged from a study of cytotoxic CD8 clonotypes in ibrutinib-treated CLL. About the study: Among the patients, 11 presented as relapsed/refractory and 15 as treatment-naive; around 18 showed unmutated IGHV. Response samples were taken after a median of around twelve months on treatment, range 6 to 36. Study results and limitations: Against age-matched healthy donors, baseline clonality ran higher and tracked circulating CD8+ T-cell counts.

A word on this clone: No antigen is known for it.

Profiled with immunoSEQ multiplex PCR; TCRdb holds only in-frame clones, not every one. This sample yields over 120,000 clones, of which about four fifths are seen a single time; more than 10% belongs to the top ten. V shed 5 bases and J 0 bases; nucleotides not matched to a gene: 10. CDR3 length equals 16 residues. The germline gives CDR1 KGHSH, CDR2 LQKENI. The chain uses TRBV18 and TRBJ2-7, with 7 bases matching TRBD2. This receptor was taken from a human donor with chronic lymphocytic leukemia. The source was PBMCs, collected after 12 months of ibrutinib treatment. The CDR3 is CASSGQGGSNSYEQYF. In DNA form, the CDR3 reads TGTGCCAGCTCAGGGCAGGGAGGGTCCAACTCCTACGAGCAGTACTTC.